Below are 3 T cell receptor beta chains sequenced from a single sample in a study of identical twins. MiXCR, applied by TCRdb to the 5' RACE reads, yields one record per CDR3 protein. Among 1.5 million to 2 million distinct CDR3 sequences listed, around 33% were seen once. Sequencing was performed on cord blood. Source of these receptors: a newborn girl in good health.

This clonotype occurred a few times. This chain connects TRBV12-3 or TRBV12-4 to TRBJ1-5, with TRBD1 matching 7 bases. This CDR3 is 14 amino acids long. The J segment lost 0 bases and the V segment lost 6 bases, leaving 2 bases of the junction unmatched. As DNA, the CDR3 is TGTGCCAGCAGAGGGGACAGTAGCAATCAGCCCCAGCATTTT. Translating it yields CASRGDSSNQPQHF.

The sample holds one count of this clonotype. The rearrangement uses TRBV3-1 and TRBJ2-2, with 11 bases aligning to TRBD2. This CDR3 is built from 17 residues. Trimming at V came to 4 bases and at J to 4 bases, leaving 8 bases not matched to a gene. Per the germline V gene, CDR1 is LGHDT and CDR2 is YNNKEL (reference sequence). The CDR3 DNA sequence: TGTGCCAGCAGCCGCCTTAGCGGGGGGGCTAGCACCGGGGAGCTGTTTTTT. It translates to CASSRLSGGASTGELFF.

This chain connects TRBV20-1 to TRBJ2-5, with TRBD2 matching over 9 bases. V shed 1 base and J 2 bases; nucleotides not matched to a gene: 11. The CDR3 is 17 amino acids. CDR1 and CDR2 (germline): DFQATT, SNEGSKA (reference sequence). CDR3: CSARALRASGVQETQYF. The DNA of the CDR3 is TGCAGTGCTAGAGCTCTAAGGGCTAGCGGGGTTCAAGAGACCCAGTACTTC.